This T cell receptor (beta chain) comes out of a study of blood T cell repertoires in COVID-19. CDR1 is KGHSH and CDR2 is LQKENI in the germline V gene. V was cut by 0 bases and J by 2 bases, with 26 bases left in between. The CDR3 has 20 residues. Original data processing: Estimation of nucleated cell counts relied on the amplification of reference gene primers. The method was immunoSEQ multiplex PCR; TCRdb's version includes in-frame clones alone and lacks a portion of them. V and J calls and clone size are copied from that table; D and trimming were computed from the DNA. The sample has roughly 280,000 clones; 75% to 90% are singletons.

Sequenced input: PBMCs or T cells enriched from blood (not recorded which). The chain combines TRBV18 with TRBJ2-7, with D tentatively TRBD2 (7 bases). The TCR was taken from a woman aged 30 to 39 with acute COVID-19. CDR3 DNA: TGTGCCAGCTCACCACCGGTCCGGGGGGCAATCGCGGGTTCAACCTACGAGCAGTACTTC. Protein product: CASSPPVRGAIAGSTYEQYF.